This T cell receptor beta chain was sequenced during a study of blood T cell repertoires in COVID-19. Across the study: Sites across the United States, Italy and Spain contributed samples from acute and convalescent COVID-19. The analysed material was cDNA or gDNA that came from T cells, B-cell-depleted T cells, or PBMCs.

Original processing notes: Using reference gene primer amplification, nucleated cell counts were estimated. Using immunoSEQ multiplex PCR, the repertoire was profiled, and TCRdb retains in-frame clones only, with some absent. That table gives V, J and clone size, and the DNA gave D and trimming. Among about 21,000 clones, approximately 93% were seen once, and the ten largest hold roughly 4.3%. This clone was recorded once. This CDR3 region has 15 residues. Looked up from germline, CDR1 is SGHDN and CDR2 is FVKESK. With V trimmed by 4 bases and J by 0 bases, 4 bases remained unmatched. This chain uses TRBV14 with TRBJ2-3; 7 bases map to TRBD1. This receptor was obtained from a woman between 45 and 65 years old with active COVID-19. Sequencing was carried out using peripheral blood. The CDR3 DNA sequence: TGTGCCAGCAGCCCGGGACAGCATAGCACAGATACGCAGTATTTT. Its protein is CASSPGQHSTDTQYF.